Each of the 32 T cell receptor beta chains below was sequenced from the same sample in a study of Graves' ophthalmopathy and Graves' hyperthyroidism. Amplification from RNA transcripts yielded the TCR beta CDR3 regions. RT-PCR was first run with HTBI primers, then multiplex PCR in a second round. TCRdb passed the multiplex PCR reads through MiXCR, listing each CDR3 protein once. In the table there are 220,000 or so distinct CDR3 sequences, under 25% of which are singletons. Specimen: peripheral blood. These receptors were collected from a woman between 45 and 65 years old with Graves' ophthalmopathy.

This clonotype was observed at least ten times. CDR3 nucleotide sequence: TGTGCCAGCAGTTGGGGAGGGCCCCAGCATTTT. Protein product: CASSWGGPQHF. The rearrangement links TRBV28 to TRBJ1-5; no definite D call. Germline loops: CDR1 MDHEN, CDR2 SYDVKM. The V and J ends lost 4 bases and 9 bases respectively, with 7 bases between them. This CDR3 contains 11 residues.

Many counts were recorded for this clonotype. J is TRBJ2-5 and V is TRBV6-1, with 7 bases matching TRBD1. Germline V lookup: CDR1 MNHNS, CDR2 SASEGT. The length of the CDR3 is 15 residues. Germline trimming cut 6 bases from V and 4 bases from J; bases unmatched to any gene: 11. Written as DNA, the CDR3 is TGTGCCAGCAGAACGACTCAGGGGGTGCGAGAGACCCAGTACTTC. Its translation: CASRTTQGVRETQYF.

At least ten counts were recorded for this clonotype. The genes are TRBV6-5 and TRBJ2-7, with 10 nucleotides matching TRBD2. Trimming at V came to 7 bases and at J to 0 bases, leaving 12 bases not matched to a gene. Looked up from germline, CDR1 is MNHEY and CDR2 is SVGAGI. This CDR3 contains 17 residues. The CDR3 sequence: CASTGVAGGFSSYEQYF. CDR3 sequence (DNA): TGTGCCAGCACCGGGGTAGCGGGAGGATTTAGCTCCTACGAGCAGTACTTC.

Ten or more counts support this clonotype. The CDR3 here is CASSFGPSGPYEQYF. The CDR3 DNA reads as TGCGCCAGCAGCTTCGGTCCTAGCGGGCCTTACGAGCAGTACTTC. J is TRBJ2-7 and V is TRBV5-1, with 8 nucleotides matching TRBD2. Germline V gene sequence: CDR1 SGHRS, CDR2 YFSETQ. V lost 2 bases and J lost 4; bases outside the gene matches: 8. The CDR3 has 15 residues.

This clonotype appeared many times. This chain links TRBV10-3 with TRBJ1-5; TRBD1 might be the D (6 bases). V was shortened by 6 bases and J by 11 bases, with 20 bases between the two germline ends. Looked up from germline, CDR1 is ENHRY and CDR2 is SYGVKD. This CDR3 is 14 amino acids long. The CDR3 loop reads CAIRGDTSDMTQHF. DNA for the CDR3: TGTGCCATCAGAGGGGACACCTCCGACATGACCCAGCATTTT.

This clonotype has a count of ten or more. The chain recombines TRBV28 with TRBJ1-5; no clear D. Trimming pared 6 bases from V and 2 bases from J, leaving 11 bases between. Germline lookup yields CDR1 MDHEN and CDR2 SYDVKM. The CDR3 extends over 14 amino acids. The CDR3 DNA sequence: TGTGCCAGCAGCACGCCCTATCGCAATCAGCCCCAGCATTTT. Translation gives CASSTPYRNQPQHF.

This chain's CDR3 is CSASLSGTVNSPLHF. DNA for the CDR3: TGCAGTGCTAGTTTGTCCGGGACAGTGAATTCACCCCTCCACTTT. V and J are TRBV20-1 and TRBJ1-6; the match to TRBD1 covers 7 bases. V was pared by 3 bases and J by 7 bases, with 9 bases of the junction left unmatched. CDR1 DFQATT and CDR2 SNEGSKA come from the germline V gene (reference sequence). CDR3 length: 15 amino acids.

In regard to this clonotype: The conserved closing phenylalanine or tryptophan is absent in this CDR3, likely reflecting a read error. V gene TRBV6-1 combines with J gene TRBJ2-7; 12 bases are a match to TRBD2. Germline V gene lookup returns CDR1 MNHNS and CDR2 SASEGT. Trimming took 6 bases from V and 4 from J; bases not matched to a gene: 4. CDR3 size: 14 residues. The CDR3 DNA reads TGTGCCAGCAGCTCCGGACTAGCGGGATACGAGCAGTACCTC. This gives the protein CASSSGLAGYEQYL.

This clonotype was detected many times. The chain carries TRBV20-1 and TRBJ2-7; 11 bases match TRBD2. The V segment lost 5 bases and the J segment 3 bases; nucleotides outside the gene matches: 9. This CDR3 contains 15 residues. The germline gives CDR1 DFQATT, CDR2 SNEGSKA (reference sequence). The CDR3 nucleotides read TGCAGTGCTGACCCGGGACTAGCGGACCACTACGAGCAGTACTTC. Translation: CSADPGLADHYEQYF.

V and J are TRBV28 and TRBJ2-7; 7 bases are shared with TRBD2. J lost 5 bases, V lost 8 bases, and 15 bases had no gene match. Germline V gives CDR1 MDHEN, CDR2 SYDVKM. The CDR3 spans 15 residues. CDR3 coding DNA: TGTGCCAGCCGACCTTCAGGGTTTGGGGGGGACGAGCAGTACTTC. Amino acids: CASRPSGFGGDEQYF.

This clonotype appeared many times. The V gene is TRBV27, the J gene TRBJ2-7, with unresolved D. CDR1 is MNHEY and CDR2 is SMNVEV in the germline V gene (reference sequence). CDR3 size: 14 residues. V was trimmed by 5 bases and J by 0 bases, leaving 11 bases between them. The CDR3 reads CASSRGMGSYEQYF. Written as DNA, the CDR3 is TGTGCCAGCAGTCGTGGGATGGGCTCCTACGAGCAGTACTTC.

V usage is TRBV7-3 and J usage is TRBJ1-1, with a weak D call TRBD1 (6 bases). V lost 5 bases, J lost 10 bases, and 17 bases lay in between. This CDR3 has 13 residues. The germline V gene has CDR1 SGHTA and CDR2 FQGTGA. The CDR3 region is CASSPTGARGAFF. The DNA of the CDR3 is TGTGCCAGCAGCCCCACGGGGGCCAGGGGAGCTTTCTTT. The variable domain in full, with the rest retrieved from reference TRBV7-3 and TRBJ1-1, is GAGVSQTPSNKVTEKGKYVELRCDPISGHTALYWYRQSLGQGPEFLIYFQGTGAADDSGLPNDRFFAVRPEGSVSTLKIQRTERGDSAVYLCASSPTGARGAFFGQGTRLTVV.

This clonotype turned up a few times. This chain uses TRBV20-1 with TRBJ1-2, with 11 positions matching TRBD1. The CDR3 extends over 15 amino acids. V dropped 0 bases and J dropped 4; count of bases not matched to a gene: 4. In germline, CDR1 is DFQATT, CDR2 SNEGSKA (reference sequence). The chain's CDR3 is CSARERGQGGYGYTF. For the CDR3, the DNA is TGCAGTGCTAGAGAGAGGGGACAGGGGGGCTATGGCTACACCTTC.

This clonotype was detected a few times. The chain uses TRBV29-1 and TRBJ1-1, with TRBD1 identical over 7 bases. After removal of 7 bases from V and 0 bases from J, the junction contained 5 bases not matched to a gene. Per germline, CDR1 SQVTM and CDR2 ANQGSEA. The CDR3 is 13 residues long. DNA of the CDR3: TGCAGCGCCAAAGGGACAGTGAACACTGAAGCTTTCTTT. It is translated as CSAKGTVNTEAFF. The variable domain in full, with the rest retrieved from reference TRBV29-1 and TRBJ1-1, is SAVISQKPSRDICQRGTSLTIQCQVDSQVTMMFWYRQQPGQSLTLIATANQGSEATYESGFVIDKFPISRPNLTFSTLTVSNMSPEDSSIYLCSAKGTVNTEAFFGQGTRLTVV.

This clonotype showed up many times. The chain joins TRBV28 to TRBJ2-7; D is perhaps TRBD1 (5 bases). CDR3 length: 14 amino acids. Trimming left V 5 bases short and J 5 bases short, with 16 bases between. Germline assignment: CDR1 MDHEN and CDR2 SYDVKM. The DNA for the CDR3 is TGTGCCAGCAGTCCCCGACAGAAGTTACACGAGCAGTACTTC. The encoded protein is CASSPRQKLHEQYF. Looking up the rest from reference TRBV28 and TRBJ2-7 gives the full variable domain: DVKVTQSSRYLVKRTGEKVFLECVQDMDHENMFWYRQDPGLGLRLIYFSYDVKMKEKGDIPEGYSVSREKKERFSLILESASTNQTSMYLCASSPRQKLHEQYFGPGTRLTVT.

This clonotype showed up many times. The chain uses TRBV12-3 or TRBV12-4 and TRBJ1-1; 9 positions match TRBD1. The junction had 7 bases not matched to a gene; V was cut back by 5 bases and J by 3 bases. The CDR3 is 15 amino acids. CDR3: CASSRTGVRDTEAFF. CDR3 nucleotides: TGTGCCAGCAGTCGGACAGGGGTCCGTGACACTGAAGCTTTCTTT.

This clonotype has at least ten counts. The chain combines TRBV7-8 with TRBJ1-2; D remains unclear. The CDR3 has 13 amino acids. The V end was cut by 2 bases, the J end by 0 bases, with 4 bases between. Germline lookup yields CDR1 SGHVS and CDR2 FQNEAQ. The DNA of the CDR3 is TGTGCCAGCAGCTTAACGACTAACTATGGCTACACCTTC. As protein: CASSLTTNYGYTF.

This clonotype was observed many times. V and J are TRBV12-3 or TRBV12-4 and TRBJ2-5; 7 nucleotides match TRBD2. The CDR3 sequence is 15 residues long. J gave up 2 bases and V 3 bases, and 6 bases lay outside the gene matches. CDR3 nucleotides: TGTGCCAGCAGTTTCTCTAGCGGACCACAAGAGACCCAGTACTTC. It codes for CASSFSSGPQETQYF.

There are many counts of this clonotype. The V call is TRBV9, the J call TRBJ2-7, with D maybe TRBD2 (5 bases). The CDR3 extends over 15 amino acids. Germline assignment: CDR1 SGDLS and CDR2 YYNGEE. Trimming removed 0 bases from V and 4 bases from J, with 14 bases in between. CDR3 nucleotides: TGTGCCAGCAGCGTAGACGAGGGTAGTACTTACGAGCAGTACTTC. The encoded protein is CASSVDEGSTYEQYF.

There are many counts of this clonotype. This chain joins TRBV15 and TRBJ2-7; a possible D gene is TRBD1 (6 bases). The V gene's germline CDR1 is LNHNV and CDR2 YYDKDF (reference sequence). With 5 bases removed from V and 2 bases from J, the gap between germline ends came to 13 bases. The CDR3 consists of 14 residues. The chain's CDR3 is CATSSRDTAYEQYF. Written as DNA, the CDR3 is TGTGCCACCAGCTCCCGGGACACGGCCTACGAGCAGTACTTC.

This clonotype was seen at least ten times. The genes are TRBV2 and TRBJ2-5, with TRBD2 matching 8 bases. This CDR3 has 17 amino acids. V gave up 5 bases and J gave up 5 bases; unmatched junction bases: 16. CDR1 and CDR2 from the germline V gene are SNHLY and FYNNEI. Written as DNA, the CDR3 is TGTGCCAGCAGTCACCGTCCCGCCCGAGCGGGAGAGGAGACCCAGTACTTC. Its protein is CASSHRPARAGEETQYF.

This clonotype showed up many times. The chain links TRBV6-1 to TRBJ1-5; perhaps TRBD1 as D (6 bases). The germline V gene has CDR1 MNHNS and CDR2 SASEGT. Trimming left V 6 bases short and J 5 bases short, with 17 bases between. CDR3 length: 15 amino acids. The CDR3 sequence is CASRKEGDFDQPQHF. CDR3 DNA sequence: TGTGCCAGCAGGAAGGAGGGGGATTTCGATCAGCCCCAGCATTTT.

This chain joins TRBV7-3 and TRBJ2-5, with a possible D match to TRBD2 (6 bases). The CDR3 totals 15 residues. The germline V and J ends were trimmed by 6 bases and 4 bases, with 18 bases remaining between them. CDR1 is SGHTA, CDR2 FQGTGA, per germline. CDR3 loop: CASSYPRGGPETQYF. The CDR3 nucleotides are TGTGCCAGCAGTTACCCCCGGGGAGGACCAGAGACCCAGTACTTC. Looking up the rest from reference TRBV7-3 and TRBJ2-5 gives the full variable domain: GAGVSQTPSNKVTEKGKYVELRCDPISGHTALYWYRQSLGQGPEFLIYFQGTGAADDSGLPNDRFFAVRPEGSVSTLKIQRTERGDSAVYLCASSYPRGGPETQYFGPGTRLLVL.

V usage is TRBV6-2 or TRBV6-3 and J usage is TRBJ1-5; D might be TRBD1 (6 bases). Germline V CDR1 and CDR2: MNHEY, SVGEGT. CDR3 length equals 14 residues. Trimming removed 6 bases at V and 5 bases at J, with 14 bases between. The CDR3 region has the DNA TGTGCCAGCAGCGGGGGGGGCGATCATCAGCCCCAGCATTTT. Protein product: CASSGGGDHQPQHF.

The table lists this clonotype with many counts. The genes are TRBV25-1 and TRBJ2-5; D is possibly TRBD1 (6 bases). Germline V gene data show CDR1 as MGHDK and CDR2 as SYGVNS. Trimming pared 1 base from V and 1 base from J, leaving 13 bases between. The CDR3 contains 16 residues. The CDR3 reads CASSEWDKSLQETQYF. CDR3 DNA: TGTGCCAGCAGTGAATGGGACAAGAGCCTCCAAGAGACCCAGTACTTC. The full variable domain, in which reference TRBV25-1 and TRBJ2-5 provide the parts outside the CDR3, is EADIYQTPRYLVIGTGKKITLECSQTMGHDKMYWYQQDPGMELHLIHYSYGVNSTEKGDLSSESTVSRIRTEHFPLTLESARPSHTSQYLCASSEWDKSLQETQYFGPGTRLLVL.

As DNA, the CDR3 is TGCAGTGCTGCTAGGGGACCAGCGGTTTACGAGCAGTACTTC. Translation gives CSAARGPAVYEQYF. The chain has TRBV20-1 and TRBJ2-7; D may match TRBD1 or TRBD2 (5 bases each). Germline loops: CDR1 DFQATT, CDR2 SNEGSKA (reference sequence). Trimming cost V 5 bases and J 4 bases, with 18 bases left between them. This CDR3 has 14 amino acids.

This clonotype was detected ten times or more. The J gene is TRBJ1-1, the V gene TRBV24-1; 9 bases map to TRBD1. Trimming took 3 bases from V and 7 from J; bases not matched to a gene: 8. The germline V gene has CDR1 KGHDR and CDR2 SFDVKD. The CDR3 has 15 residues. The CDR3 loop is CATSDPRDREDEAFF. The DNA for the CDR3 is TGTGCCACCAGTGATCCCCGGGACAGGGAGGATGAAGCTTTCTTT.

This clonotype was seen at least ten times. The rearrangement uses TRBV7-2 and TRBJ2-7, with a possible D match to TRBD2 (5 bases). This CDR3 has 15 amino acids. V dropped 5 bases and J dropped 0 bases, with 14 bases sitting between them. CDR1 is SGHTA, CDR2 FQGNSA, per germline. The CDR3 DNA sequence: TGTGCCAGCAGCCGAGGGTACGGGTCCTCCTACGAGCAGTACTTC. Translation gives CASSRGYGSSYEQYF.

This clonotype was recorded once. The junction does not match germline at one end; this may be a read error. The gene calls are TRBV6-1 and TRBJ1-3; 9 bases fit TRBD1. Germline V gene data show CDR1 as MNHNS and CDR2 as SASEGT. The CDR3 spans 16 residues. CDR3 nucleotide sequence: TGTGCCAGCAGAGAAGGACAGGGGCTCACTGGAAACACCATATATTTT. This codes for CASREGQGLTGNTIYF.

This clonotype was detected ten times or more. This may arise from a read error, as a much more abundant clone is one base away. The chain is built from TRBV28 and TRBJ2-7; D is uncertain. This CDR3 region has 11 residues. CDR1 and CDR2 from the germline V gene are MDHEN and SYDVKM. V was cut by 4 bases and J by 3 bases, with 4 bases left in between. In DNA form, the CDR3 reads TGTGCCAGCAGTTCGGTCTACGAGCAGTACTTC. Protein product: CASSSVYEQYF. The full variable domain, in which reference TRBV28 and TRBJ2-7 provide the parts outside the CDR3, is DVKVTQSSRYLVKRTGEKVFLECVQDMDHENMFWYRQDPGLGLRLIYFSYDVKMKEKGDIPEGYSVSREKKERFSLILESASTNQTSMYLCASSSVYEQYFGPGTRLTVT.

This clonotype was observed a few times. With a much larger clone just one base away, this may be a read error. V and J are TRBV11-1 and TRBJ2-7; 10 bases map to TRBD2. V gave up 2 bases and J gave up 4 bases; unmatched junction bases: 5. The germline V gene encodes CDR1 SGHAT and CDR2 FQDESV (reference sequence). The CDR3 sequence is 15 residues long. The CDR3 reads CASSLTSGTGYEQYF. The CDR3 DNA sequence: TGTGCCAGCAGCTTAACTAGCGGGACTGGATACGAGCAGTACTTC.

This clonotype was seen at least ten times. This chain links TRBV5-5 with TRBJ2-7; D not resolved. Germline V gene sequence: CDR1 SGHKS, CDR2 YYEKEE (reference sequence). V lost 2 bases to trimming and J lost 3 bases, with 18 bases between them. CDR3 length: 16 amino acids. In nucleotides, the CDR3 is TGTGCCAGCAGCTTCAACTCGGACCGCCACTACTACGAGCAGTACTTC. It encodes CASSFNSDRHYYEQYF.